The present T cell receptor beta chain was sequenced within a study of identical twins. Germline lookup yields CDR1 MNHEY and CDR2 SVGAGI. The V and J ends lost 4 bases and 8 bases, in that order; junction bases with no gene match: 12. This CDR3 has 16 amino acids. TCRdb itself ran the 5' RACE reads through MiXCR, one entry per CDR3 protein. The table lists 300,000 to 400,000 distinct CDR3 sequences, around an eighth of them singletons, with around 7.2% in the top ten. The data were also submitted as part of a second study, on yellow fever vaccine responses in identical twins.

This clonotype originated in a woman aged 18-29 years in good health. Sequences were obtained from CD8+ T cells sorted from blood. The rearrangement joins TRBV6-5 to TRBJ2-4; 9 positions match TRBD2. The CDR3 region is CASSSFSGGGPDIQYF. CDR3 nucleotide sequence: TGTGCCAGCAGTTCCTTTAGCGGGGGAGGGCCAGACATTCAGTACTTC.